This T cell receptor beta chain was obtained from a study of patients and donors after allogeneic stem cell transplantation. MiXCR was run by TCRdb on the RT-PCR reads, yielding one entry per CDR3 protein. The data show around 200,000 distinct CDR3 sequences, 35% to 45% seen once. This CDR3 is 13 amino acids long. CDR1 is SQVTM, CDR2 ANQGSEA, per germline. J lost 1 base, V lost 6 bases, and 4 bases had no gene match. The clonotype was recovered from a human donor who was either an allogeneic HSCT recipient or a stem cell or donor lymphocyte infusion donor (not recorded which). It is not recorded whose cells these are; they may come from a transplant donor. The chain recombines TRBV29-1 with TRBJ2-3; TRBD2 matches 7 bases. Sequenced: blood, either unsorted or a sorted T cell fraction (not recorded which). CDR3 sequence: CSVVLAGTDTQYF. For the CDR3, the DNA is TGCAGCGTCGTTCTAGCGGGCACAGATACGCAGTATTTT.